These 32 T cell receptor beta chains share one sample of origin, sequenced in a study of stem cell transplantation in POMP-related autoinflammatory disease. Profiled with immunoSEQ multiplex PCR; TCRdb holds only in-frame clones, not every one. This table holds about 32,000 clones, almost 90% found once. The sample here was CD4+ T cells from PBMCs, taken before stem cell transplantation. Receptor source: a human donor with POMP-related autoinflammation and immune dysregulation (PRAID).

The chain combines TRBV11-2 with TRBJ1-5; TRBD1 is a possible D gene (5 bases). CDR1 and CDR2 from the germline V gene are SGHAT and FQNNGV. The CDR3 length is 13 residues. The V end was cut by 4 bases, the J end by 7 bases, with 11 bases between. The CDR3, as DNA: TGTGCCAGCAGCTGGGGGGAGAACCAGCCCCAGCATTTT. As protein: CASSWGENQPQHF.

The J gene is TRBJ2-5, the V gene TRBV7-2, with D possibly being TRBD1 or TRBD2 (5 bases each). The V end lost 2 bases, the J end lost 4 bases, and 11 bases lay between the germline ends. CDR3 length: 14 residues. Germline lookup yields CDR1 SGHTA and CDR2 FQGNSA. The CDR3: CASSLTTGLETQYF. CDR3 nucleotide sequence: TGTGCCAGCAGCTTAACTACAGGACTAGAGACCCAGTACTTC.

This clone was recorded a few times. This chain joins TRBV7-9 and TRBJ1-2; D call uncertain. Trimming cost V 5 bases and J 6 bases, with 16 bases left between them. CDR3 length equals 14 residues. The germline V gene has CDR1 SEHNR and CDR2 FQNEAQ (reference sequence). The DNA of the CDR3 is TGTGCCAGCAGCGGATCCTATTGGGAGAATGGCTACACCTTC. Its translation: CASSGSYWENGYTF.

This clone was detected only once. This rearrangement joins TRBV6-5 to TRBJ2-7; weak D call: TRBD1 (6 bases). Per germline, CDR1 MNHEY and CDR2 SVGAGI. This CDR3 has 15 residues. The V gene lost 2 bases and the J gene lost 3 bases, with 14 bases spanning the gap. CDR3 DNA: TGTGCCAGCAGTTACGACGACAGGACCGGCTACGAGCAGTACTTC. Translated: CASSYDDRTGYEQYF.

The chain carries TRBV28 and TRBJ1-4; TRBD1 aligns across 12 bases. CDR3 length equals 17 residues. Germline V gene lookup returns CDR1 MDHEN and CDR2 SYDVKM. The V and J ends lost 11 bases and 7 bases, in that order; junction bases with no gene match: 17. The CDR3 loop reads CACAGVGQGAQSEKLFF. DNA of the CDR3: TGTGCCTGCGCAGGGGTGGGACAGGGGGCGCAGAGTGAAAAACTGTTTTTT.

This chain connects TRBV5-1 to TRBJ2-1; D possibly corresponds to TRBD2 (5 bases). Trimming stripped 0 bases from V and 0 bases from J, with 10 bases between. The V gene's germline CDR1 is SGHRS and CDR2 YFSETQ. The CDR3 loop spans 16 amino acids. CDR3 sequence (DNA): TGCGCCAGCAGCTTGGGCGTAGCGAACTCCTACAATGAGCAGTTCTTC. It specifies CASSLGVANSYNEQFF.

V usage is TRBV6-4 and J usage is TRBJ1-5, with unresolved D. V was clipped by 11 bases and J by 4 bases, with 9 bases between them. This CDR3 spans 11 amino acids. CDR1 MRHNA and CDR2 SNTAGT come from the germline V gene. CDR3 loop: CAATVNQPQHF. The CDR3 region has the DNA TGTGCCGCAACTGTTAATCAGCCCCAGCATTTT.

The V call is TRBV11-2, the J call TRBJ1-1; tentative D call: TRBD1 (5 bases). From germline, CDR1 is SGHAT and CDR2 FQNNGV. The ends were cut back, 0 bases at V and 7 bases at J, with 9 bases in the middle. There are 13 residues in the CDR3. The CDR3 loop is CASSLEGGFEAFF. CDR3 in DNA: TGTGCCAGCAGCTTAGAGGGGGGGTTTGAAGCTTTCTTT.

This rearrangement joins TRBV11-3 to TRBJ2-1, with D unclear. The V and J ends lost 2 bases and 6 bases respectively, with 5 bases between them. From germline, CDR1 is SGHNT and CDR2 YENEEA. This CDR3 is 12 amino acids long. The CDR3 here is CASSLNGNEQFF. The CDR3 nucleotides read TGTGCCAGCAGCTTAAACGGCAATGAGCAGTTCTTC.

The V call is TRBV4-1, the J call TRBJ2-1; no reliable D call. Germline CDR1 MGHRA, CDR2 YSYEKL. Trimming stripped 1 base from V and 4 bases from J, with 5 bases between. This CDR3 spans 13 amino acids. CDR3 DNA sequence: TGCGCCAGCAGCCAAGCGAGGTACAATGAGCAGTTCTTC. Translating gives CASSQARYNEQFF.

V gene TRBV19 combines with J gene TRBJ2-2; 10 bases match TRBD2. V lost 6 bases, J lost 3 bases, and 10 bases stayed unmatched. Germline V lookup: CDR1 LNHDA, CDR2 SQIVND (reference sequence). The CDR3 has 17 amino acids. As DNA, the CDR3 is TGTGCCAGTAGCCATACACCGGGACTAGCGTACACCGGGGAGCTGTTTTTT. Translation: CASSHTPGLAYTGELFF.

This clone was found a few times. The genes are TRBV5-1 and TRBJ1-1, with D tentatively TRBD1 (5 bases). Germline CDR1 and CDR2: SGHRS and YFSETQ. Trimming stripped 0 bases from V and 6 bases from J, with 15 bases between. The CDR3 runs 15 residues. CDR3 nucleotides: TGCGCCAGCAGCTTGGGTGGGACTCAGAGGGCTGAAGCTTTCTTT. Its protein product is CASSLGGTQRAEAFF.

The chain uses TRBV5-4 and TRBJ2-5, with 9 nucleotides matching TRBD2. Trimming at V came to 4 bases and at J to 4 bases, leaving 8 bases not matched to a gene. The CDR3 is made up of 15 amino acids. The germline gives CDR1 SGHNT, CDR2 YYREEE (reference sequence). CDR3 nucleotide sequence: TGTGCCAGCAGCCCGCCGGCGGGGGGGAGAGAGACCCAGTACTTC. Its protein is CASSPPAGGRETQYF.

With regard to this clone: Distinct nucleotide sequences in the sample also encode this CDR3. This chain uses TRBV29-1 with TRBJ1-1, with 10 positions matching TRBD1. The CDR3 is 12 residues long. CDR1 is SQVTM and CDR2 is ANQGSEA in the germline V gene. After removal of 4 bases from V and 11 bases from J, the junction contained 7 bases not matched to a gene. DNA for the CDR3: TGCAGCGTTGGACAGGGGGCCGGCGAGGCTTTCTTT. Translation: CSVGQGAGEAFF.

The chain couples TRBV6-1 to TRBJ1-3; D uncertain. Between the trimmed V and J ends, which lost 3 bases and 0 bases, there was a span of 12 bases. Germline CDR1 MNHNS, CDR2 SASEGT. CDR3 length: 16 amino acids. The CDR3 spells CASSELPDYSGNTIYF. The DNA of the CDR3 is TGTGCCAGCAGTGAGCTTCCGGATTACTCTGGAAACACCATATATTTT.

V usage is TRBV2 and J usage is TRBJ2-4; 8 bases fit TRBD1. The CDR3 length is 13 residues. Germline loops: CDR1 SNHLY, CDR2 FYNNEI. The V and J ends lost 7 bases and 7 bases, in that order; junction bases with no gene match: 6. For the CDR3, the DNA is TGTGCCAGCAAACCGGGACAGGTCAACATTCAGTACTTC. Translating gives CASKPGQVNIQYF.

This sequence joins TRBV28 and TRBJ2-2; D perhaps matches TRBD2 (6 bases). V was trimmed by 5 bases and J by 6 bases, leaving 16 bases between them. The germline CDR1 and CDR2 sequences are MDHEN and SYDVKM. CDR3 length equals 15 residues. The CDR3 DNA sequence: TGTGCCAGCAGTACGATAGCGGCTTCCTCCGGGGAGCTGTTTTTT. Amino acids: CASSTIAASSGELFF.

Here the CDR3 DNA reads TGTGCCAGCAGCTTGGGAGGGGAGGTACTCTCCTACGAGCAGTACTTC. Amino acid sequence: CASSLGGEVLSYEQYF. J is TRBJ2-7 and V is TRBV5-5, with D tentatively TRBD2 (6 bases). The CDR3 totals 16 residues. CDR1 is SGHKS, CDR2 YYEKEE, per germline (reference sequence). V shed 0 bases and J shed 0 bases, with 13 bases lying between them.

The rearrangement uses TRBV7-3 and TRBJ2-2; D is perhaps TRBD1 (6 bases). This CDR3 is 16 amino acids long. Trimming took 0 bases from V and 4 from J, leaving 12 bases between them. CDR1 SGHTA and CDR2 FQGTGA come from the germline V gene. The CDR3 DNA is TGTGCCAGCAGCTTAACGTCAGGGGCCGGCACCGGGGAGCTGTTTTTT. It encodes CASSLTSGAGTGELFF.

The chain joins TRBV7-3 to TRBJ2-1, with 10 bases matching TRBD2. V dropped 1 base and J dropped 8; count of bases not matched to a gene: 5. The CDR3 loop spans 15 amino acids. CDR1 and CDR2 from the germline V gene are SGHTA and FQGTGA. The CDR3 nucleotides read TGTGCCAGCAGCTTAATACTAGCGGGAAGTGATGAGCAGTTCTTC. Amino acids: CASSLILAGSDEQFF.

The J gene is TRBJ2-3, the V gene TRBV5-1, with 8 bases lining up with TRBD2. J was trimmed by 0 bases and V by 3 bases; bases with no gene match: 6. The CDR3 is 16 residues long. Germline CDR1 reads SGHRS; CDR2 reads YFSETQ. CDR3 in DNA: TGCGCCAGCAGCTCGACCGGGAGGGCTAGCACAGATACGCAGTATTTT. This sequence encodes CASSSTGRASTDTQYF.

This chain connects TRBV5-1 to TRBJ2-1, with 8 positions matching TRBD1. The germline gives CDR1 SGHRS, CDR2 YFSETQ. The CDR3 runs to 15 residues. The V gene end was trimmed by 4 bases and the J gene end by 0 bases; junction bases not matched to a gene: 3. In DNA, the CDR3 is TGCGCCAGCAGCACGGGGACAGGCTCCTACAATGAGCAGTTCTTC. It translates to CASSTGTGSYNEQFF.

The gene calls are TRBV5-6 and TRBJ2-7, with 7 bases matching TRBD1. The J segment lost 3 bases and the V segment lost 3 bases, leaving 3 bases of the junction unmatched. The CDR3 spans 13 residues. CDR1 SGHDT and CDR2 YYEEEE come from the germline V gene. The CDR3 is CASSSPGGYEQYF. Written as DNA, the CDR3 is TGTGCCAGCAGCTCCCCAGGGGGCTACGAGCAGTACTTC.

This clone was counted once. V and J are TRBV7-6 and TRBJ2-7; D perhaps matches TRBD2 (6 bases). Germline values: CDR1 SGHVS, CDR2 FNYEAQ. The CDR3 covers 13 residues. Trimming removed 5 bases from V and 2 bases from J, with 10 bases in between. In nucleotides, the CDR3 is TGTGCCAGCAGCACCCGGACTACCTACGAGCAGTACTTC. Protein product: CASSTRTTYEQYF.

The rearrangement joins TRBV6-1 to TRBJ2-5; no definite D call. Germline V gene lookup returns CDR1 MNHNS and CDR2 SASEGT. CDR3 length: 14 amino acids. Trimming shortened V by 8 bases and J by 4 bases, and 17 bases separated the two germline ends. DNA of the CDR3: TGTGCCAGCGGAGAAATAGGGTACTCAGAGACCCAGTACTTC. This sequence encodes CASGEIGYSETQYF.

CDR3 in DNA: TGTGCCAGCAGTCGCCGAGACGGTAATCAGCCCCAGCATTTT. Its translation is CASSRRDGNQPQHF. The chain combines TRBV6-5 with TRBJ1-5; D ambiguous. Between the trimmed V and J ends, which lost 5 bases and 4 bases, there was a span of 12 bases. The CDR3 has 14 residues. Germline V gene sequence: CDR1 MNHEY, CDR2 SVGAGI.

The chain carries TRBV19 and TRBJ1-4; a possible D gene is TRBD1 (6 bases). The length of the CDR3 is 14 residues. From germline, CDR1 is LNHDA and CDR2 SQIVND (reference sequence). The V end lost 2 bases, the J end lost 8 bases, and 12 bases lay between the germline ends. CDR3 sequence (DNA): TGTGCCAGTAGTATACCCAGGGGAGGGGAAAAACTGTTTTTT. This translates into CASSIPRGGEKLFF.

V gene TRBV27 combines with J gene TRBJ1-5; 8 nucleotides match TRBD1. CDR1 is MNHEY and CDR2 is SMNVEV in the germline V gene (reference sequence). CDR3 length equals 15 residues. V dropped 6 bases and J dropped 0; count of bases not matched to a gene: 4. The CDR3 region has the DNA TGTGCCAGCAGCCAGGACAGGGTTAGCAATCAGCCCCAGCATTTT. Protein product: CASSQDRVSNQPQHF.

The V gene is TRBV25-1, the J gene TRBJ1-1, with D possibly TRBD1 on 5 matching bases. CDR3 length: 14 residues. Looked up from germline, CDR1 is MGHDK and CDR2 is SYGVNS. V dropped 4 bases and J dropped 2 bases, with 11 bases sitting between them. CDR3 DNA sequence: TGTGCCAGCAGTGTTGACAGCTCAAACACTGAAGCTTTCTTT. It yields the protein CASSVDSSNTEAFF.

The rearrangement joins TRBV2 to TRBJ1-1; D gene unclear. CDR3 length: 13 amino acids. V was cut by 5 bases and J by 3 bases, with 10 bases left in between. The germline CDR1 and CDR2 sequences are SNHLY and FYNNEI. The CDR3 bases are TGTGCCAGCAGTTCGGGTCCTTACACTGAAGCTTTCTTT. Its translation: CASSSGPYTEAFF.

CDR3 DNA sequence: TGTGCCAGCAGTACGATGGGAGGGAACACTGAAGCTTTCTTT. Amino acid sequence: CASSTMGGNTEAFF. The rearrangement links TRBV6-5 to TRBJ1-1; unclear D gene. Germline loops: CDR1 MNHEY, CDR2 SVGAGI. V was shortened by 5 bases and J by 1 base, with 11 bases between the two germline ends. This CDR3 spans 14 amino acids.

In DNA, the CDR3 is TGTGCCAGCTCACTTGGAAGAGGCACTGAAGCTTTCTTT. Its translation is CASSLGRGTEAFF. The J gene is TRBJ1-1, the V gene TRBV18, with no clear D. Germline CDR1 KGHSH, CDR2 LQKENI. V was shortened by 4 bases and J by 4 bases, with 10 bases between the two germline ends. This CDR3 contains 13 residues.